This note documents a single TCR beta chain sequence. This sample is part of a study of radiotherapy plus CTLA-4 blockade in lung cancer. Deletions cut 0 bases from V and 0 bases from J, with 9 bases between. The germline V gene has CDR1 SGHVS and CDR2 FNYEAQ. This CDR3 has 15 residues. Clones were sequenced by immunoSEQ multiplex PCR, and TCRdb holds only the in-frame ones, with some missing. The table shows about 49,000 clones, with more than 70% occurring only once. Sequencing was performed on peripheral blood, taken from a patient treated with radiotherapy plus ipilimumab. The TCR comes from a human donor with non-small cell lung cancer whose response to radiotherapy plus ipilimumab could not be evaluated. The chain has TRBV7-6 and TRBJ2-7, with a possible D match to TRBD2 (5 bases). The CDR3 bases are TGTGCCAGCAGCTTAGCGTCGGGAACCTCCTACGAGCAGTACTTC. Amino acids: CASSLASGTSYEQYF.